The clone carrying this T cell receptor beta chain is a singleton in its sample. Under the authors' procedure: From reference gene primer amplification, estimates of nucleated cell counts were derived. TCRdb's table, derived via immunoSEQ multiplex PCR, lists solely in-frame clones and lacks some. V, J and clone size were drawn from that table, and D and trimming were deduced from the DNA. This sample has about 190,000 clones, with roughly 89% found just once. This sample was taken from a study of blood T cell repertoires in COVID-19. About the study: The cDNA or gDNA used as material had been derived from T cells, B-cell-depleted T cells, or PBMCs.

Trimming shortened V by 1 base and J by 4 bases, and 7 bases separated the two germline ends. The germline gives CDR1 SGHAT, CDR2 FQNNGV. The CDR3 is 13 residues long. The V call is TRBV11-2, the J call TRBJ1-1; maybe TRBD1 (5 bases). The sample was peripheral blood. This TCR was sampled from a man aged 40-49 years with acute or convalescent COVID-19. CDR3 bases: TGTGCCAGCAGCTTAGCAAGGGGCACTGAAGCTTTCTTT. Its translation is CASSLARGTEAFF. Based on the CDR3 plus reference TRBV11-2 and TRBJ1-1, the full variable domain is EAGVAQSPRYKIIEKRQSVAFWCNPISGHATLYWYQQILGQGPKLLIQFQNNGVVDDSQLPKDRFSAERLKGVDSTLKIQPAKLEDSAVYLCASSLARGTEAFFGQGTRLTVV.